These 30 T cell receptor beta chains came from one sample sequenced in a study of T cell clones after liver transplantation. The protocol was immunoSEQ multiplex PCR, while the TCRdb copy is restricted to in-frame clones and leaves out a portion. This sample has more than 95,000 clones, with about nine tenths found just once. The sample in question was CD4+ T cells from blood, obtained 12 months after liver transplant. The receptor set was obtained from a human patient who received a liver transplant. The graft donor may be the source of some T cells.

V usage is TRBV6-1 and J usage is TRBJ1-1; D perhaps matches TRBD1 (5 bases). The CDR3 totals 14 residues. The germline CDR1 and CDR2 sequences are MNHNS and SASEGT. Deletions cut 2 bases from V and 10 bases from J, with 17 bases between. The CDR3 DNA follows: TGTGCCAGCAGTGAAAGCCCCCCCGGGGGGAGAGCTTTCTTT. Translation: CASSESPPGGRAFF.

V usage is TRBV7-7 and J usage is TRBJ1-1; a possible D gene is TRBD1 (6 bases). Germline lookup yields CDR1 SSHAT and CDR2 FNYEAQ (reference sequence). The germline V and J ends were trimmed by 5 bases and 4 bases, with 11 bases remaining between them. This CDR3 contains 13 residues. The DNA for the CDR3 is TGTGCCAGCAGCCGACAGGTGGGCACTGAAGCTTTCTTT. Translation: CASSRQVGTEAFF.

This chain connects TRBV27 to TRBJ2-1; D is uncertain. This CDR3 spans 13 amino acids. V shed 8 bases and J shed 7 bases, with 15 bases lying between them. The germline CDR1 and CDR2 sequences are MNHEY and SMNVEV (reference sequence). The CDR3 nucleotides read TGTGCCAGCCGTCCGGCGGCCCCGAATGAGCAGTTCTTC. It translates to CASRPAAPNEQFF.

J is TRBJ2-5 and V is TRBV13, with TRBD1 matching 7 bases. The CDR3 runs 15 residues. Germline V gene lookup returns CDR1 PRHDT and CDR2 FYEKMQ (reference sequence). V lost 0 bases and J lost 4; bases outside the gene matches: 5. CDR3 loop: CASSLGVGGGETQYF. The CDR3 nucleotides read TGTGCCAGCAGCTTAGGGGTAGGGGGCGGAGAGACCCAGTACTTC.

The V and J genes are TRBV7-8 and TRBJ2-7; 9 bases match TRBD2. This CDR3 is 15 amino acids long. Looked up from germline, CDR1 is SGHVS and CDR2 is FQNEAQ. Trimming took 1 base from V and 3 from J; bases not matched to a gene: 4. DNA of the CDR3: TGTGCCAGCAGCTTAGGGACTAGCGACAACTACGAGCAGTACTTC. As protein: CASSLGTSDNYEQYF.

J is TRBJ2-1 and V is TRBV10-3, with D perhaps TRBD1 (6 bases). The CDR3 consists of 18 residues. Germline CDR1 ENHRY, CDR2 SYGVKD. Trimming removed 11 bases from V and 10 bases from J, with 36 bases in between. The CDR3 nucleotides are TGTGCCGGGTCAGTGGGGGCCCCCGACGTACCCCCGGTGGGCGAGCAGTTCTTC. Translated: CAGSVGAPDVPPVGEQFF.

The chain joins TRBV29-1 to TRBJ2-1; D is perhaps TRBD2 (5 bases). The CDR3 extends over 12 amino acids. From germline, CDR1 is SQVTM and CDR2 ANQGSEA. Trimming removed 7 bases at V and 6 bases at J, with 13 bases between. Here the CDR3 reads CSAEGETNEQFF. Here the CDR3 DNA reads TGCAGCGCCGAGGGCGAGACCAATGAGCAGTTCTTC.

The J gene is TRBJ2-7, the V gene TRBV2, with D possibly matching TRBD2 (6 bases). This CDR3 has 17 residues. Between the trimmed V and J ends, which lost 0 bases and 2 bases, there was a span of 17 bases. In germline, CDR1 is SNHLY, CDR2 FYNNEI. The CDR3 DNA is TGTGCCAGCAGTGAAGCCCCCCCACAAGGAGGGGCCTACGAGCAGTACTTC. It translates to CASSEAPPQGGAYEQYF. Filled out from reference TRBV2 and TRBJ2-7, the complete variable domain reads EPEVTQTPSHQVTQMGQEVILRCVPISNHLYFYWYRQILGQKVEFLVSFYNNEISEKSEIFDDQFSVERPDGSNFTLKIRSTKLEDSAMYFCASSEAPPQGGAYEQYFGPGTRLTVT.

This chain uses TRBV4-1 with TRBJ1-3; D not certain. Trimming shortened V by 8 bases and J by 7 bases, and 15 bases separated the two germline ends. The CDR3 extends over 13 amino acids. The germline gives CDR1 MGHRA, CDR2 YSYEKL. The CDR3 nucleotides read TGCGCCAGCTCCAGGACCGGTTCGAACACCATATATTTT. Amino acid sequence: CASSRTGSNTIYF.

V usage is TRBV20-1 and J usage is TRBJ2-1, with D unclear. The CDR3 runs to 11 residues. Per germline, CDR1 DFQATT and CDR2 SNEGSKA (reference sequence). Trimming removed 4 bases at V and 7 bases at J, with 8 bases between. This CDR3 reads CSAMRANEQFF. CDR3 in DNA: TGCAGTGCTATGCGCGCGAATGAGCAGTTCTTC.

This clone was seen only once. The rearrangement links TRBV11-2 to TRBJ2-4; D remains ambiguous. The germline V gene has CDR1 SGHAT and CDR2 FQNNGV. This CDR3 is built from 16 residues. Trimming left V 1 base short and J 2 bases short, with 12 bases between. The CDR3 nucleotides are TGTGCCAGCAGCTTAGGAGGCAGTAGATCCAAAAACATTCAGTACTTC. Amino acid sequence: CASSLGGSRSKNIQYF.

CDR3 sequence reads: CASSAVLEVEQFF. The CDR3 DNA follows: TGCGCCAGCAGCGCGGTGCTAGAAGTGGAGCAGTTCTTC. V and J are TRBV5-1 and TRBJ2-1; no reliable D call. Germline V gives CDR1 SGHRS, CDR2 YFSETQ. Trimming left V 4 bases short and J 10 bases short, with 15 bases between. The CDR3 sequence is 13 residues long.

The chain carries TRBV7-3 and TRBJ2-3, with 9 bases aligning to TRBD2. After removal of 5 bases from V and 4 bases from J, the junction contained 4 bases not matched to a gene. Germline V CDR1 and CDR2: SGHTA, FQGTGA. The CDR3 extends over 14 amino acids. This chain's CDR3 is CASSPGLAPDTQYF. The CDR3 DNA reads TGTGCCAGCAGCCCGGGACTAGCTCCAGATACGCAGTATTTT.

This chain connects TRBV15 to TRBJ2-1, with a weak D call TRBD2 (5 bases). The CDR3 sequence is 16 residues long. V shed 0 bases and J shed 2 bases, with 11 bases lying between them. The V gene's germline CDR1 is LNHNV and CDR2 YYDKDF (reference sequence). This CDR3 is CATSREAPGTYNEQFF. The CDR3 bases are TGTGCCACCAGCAGAGAGGCACCGGGAACCTACAATGAGCAGTTCTTC.

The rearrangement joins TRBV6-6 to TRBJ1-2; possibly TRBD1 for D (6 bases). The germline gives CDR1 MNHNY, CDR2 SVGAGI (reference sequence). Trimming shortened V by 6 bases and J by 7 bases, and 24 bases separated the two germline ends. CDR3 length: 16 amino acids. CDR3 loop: CASRPTQGGGAGGYTF. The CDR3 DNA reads TGTGCCAGCAGGCCTACCCAAGGTGGGGGCGCTGGTGGCTACACCTTC.

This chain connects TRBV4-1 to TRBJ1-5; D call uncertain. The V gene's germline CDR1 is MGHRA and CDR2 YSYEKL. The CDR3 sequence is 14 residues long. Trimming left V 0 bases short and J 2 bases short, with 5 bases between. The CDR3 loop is CASSQEGGNQPQHF. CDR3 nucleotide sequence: TGCGCCAGCAGCCAAGAGGGAGGCAATCAGCCCCAGCATTTT.

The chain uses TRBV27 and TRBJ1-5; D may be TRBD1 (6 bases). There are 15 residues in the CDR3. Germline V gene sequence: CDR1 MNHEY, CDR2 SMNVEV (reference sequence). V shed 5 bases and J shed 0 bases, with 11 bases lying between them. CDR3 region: CASSQQGTSNQPQHF. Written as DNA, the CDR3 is TGTGCCAGCAGTCAACAGGGAACTAGCAATCAGCCCCAGCATTTT.

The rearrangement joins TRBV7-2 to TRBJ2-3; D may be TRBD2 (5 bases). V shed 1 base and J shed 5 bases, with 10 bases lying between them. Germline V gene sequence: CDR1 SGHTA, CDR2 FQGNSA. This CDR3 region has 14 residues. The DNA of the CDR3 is TGTGCCAGCAGCTTAGAACTAGTGATAGATACGCAGTATTTT. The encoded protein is CASSLELVIDTQYF.

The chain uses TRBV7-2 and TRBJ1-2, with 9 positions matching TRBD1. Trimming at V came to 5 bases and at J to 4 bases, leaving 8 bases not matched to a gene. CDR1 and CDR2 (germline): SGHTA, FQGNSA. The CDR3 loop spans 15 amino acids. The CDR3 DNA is TGTGCCAGCAGCGAGGACAGGGGATGGGGCTATGGCTACACCTTC. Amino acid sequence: CASSEDRGWGYGYTF.

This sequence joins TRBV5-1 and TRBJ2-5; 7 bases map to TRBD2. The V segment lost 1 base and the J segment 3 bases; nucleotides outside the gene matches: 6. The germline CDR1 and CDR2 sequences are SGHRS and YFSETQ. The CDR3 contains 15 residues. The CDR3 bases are TGCGCCAGCAGCTTGATGGGACTACTAGAAGAGACCCAGTACTTC. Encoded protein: CASSLMGLLEETQYF.

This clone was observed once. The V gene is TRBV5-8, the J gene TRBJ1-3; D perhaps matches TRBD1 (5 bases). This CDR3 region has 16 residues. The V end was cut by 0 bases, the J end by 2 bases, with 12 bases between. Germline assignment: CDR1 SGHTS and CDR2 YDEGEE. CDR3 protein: CASSLVQGWTGNTIYF. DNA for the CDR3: TGTGCCAGCAGCTTGGTGCAGGGATGGACTGGAAACACCATATATTTT.

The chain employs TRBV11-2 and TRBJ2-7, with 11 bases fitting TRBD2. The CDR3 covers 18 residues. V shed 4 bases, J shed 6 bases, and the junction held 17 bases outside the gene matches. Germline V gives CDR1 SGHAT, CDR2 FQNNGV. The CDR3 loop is CASSSIMGLLAGVVEQYF. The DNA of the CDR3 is TGTGCCAGCAGCTCCATTATGGGGCTACTAGCGGGAGTGGTCGAGCAGTACTTC.

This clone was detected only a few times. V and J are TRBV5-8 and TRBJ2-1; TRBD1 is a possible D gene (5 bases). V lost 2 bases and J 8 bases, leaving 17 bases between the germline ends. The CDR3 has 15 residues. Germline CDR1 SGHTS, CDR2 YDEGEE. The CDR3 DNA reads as TGTGCCAGCAGCTTCGAAAGGGGTATAAGCCATGAGCAGTTCTTC. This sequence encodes CASSFERGISHEQFF.

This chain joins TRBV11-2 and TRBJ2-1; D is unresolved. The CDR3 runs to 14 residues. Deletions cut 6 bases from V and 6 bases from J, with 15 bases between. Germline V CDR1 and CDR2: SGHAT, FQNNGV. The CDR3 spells CASSPSYGTNEQFF. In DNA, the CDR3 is TGTGCCAGCAGTCCCTCATATGGTACCAATGAGCAGTTCTTC.

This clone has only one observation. DNA for the CDR3: TGCGCCAGCAGCCAAGAATGGAGACAGGGGGGGAACACTGAAGCTTTCTTT. It yields the protein CASSQEWRQGGNTEAFF. The gene calls are TRBV4-1 and TRBJ1-1; TRBD1 matches 9 bases. This CDR3 contains 17 residues. V lost 0 bases and J lost 1; bases outside the gene matches: 6. Germline-derived CDR1 and CDR2 are MGHRA and YSYEKL.

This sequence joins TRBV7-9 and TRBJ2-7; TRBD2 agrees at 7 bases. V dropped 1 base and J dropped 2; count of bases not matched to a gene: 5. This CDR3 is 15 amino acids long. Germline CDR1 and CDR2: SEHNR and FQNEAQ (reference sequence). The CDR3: CASSLEGLAAYEQYF. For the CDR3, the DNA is TGTGCCAGCAGCTTAGAGGGGCTAGCGGCCTACGAGCAGTACTTC.

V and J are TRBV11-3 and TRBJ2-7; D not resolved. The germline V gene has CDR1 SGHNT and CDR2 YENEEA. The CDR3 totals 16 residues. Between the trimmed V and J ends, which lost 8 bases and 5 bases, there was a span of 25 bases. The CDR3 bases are TGTGCCAGCTCTAATCCCCCAGGCCCGAGTGTCCACGAGCAGTACTTC. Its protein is CASSNPPGPSVHEQYF.

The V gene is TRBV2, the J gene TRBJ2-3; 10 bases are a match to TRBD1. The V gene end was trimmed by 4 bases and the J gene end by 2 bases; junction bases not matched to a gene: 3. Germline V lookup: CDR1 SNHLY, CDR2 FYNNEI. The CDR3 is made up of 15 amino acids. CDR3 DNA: TGTGCCAGCAGTGCGGACAGGGGGGCCACAGATACGCAGTATTTT. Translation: CASSADRGATDTQYF.

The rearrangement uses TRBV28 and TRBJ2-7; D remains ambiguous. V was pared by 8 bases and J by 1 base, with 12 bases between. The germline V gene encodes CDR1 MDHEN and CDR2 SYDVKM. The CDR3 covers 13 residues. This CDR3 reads CASGLQLSYEQYF. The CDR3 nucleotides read TGTGCCAGCGGGCTTCAGCTATCCTACGAGCAGTACTTC.

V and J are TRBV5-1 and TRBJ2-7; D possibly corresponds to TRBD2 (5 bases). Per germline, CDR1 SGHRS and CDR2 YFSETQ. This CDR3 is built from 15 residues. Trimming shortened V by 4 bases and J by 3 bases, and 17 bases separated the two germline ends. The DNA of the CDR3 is TGCGCCAGCAGCCCGATATACGGACGGGACTACGAGCAGTACTTC. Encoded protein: CASSPIYGRDYEQYF.